This entry concerns a single T cell receptor beta chain. Its specific antigen is unknown. No base quality information exists; no much larger clone differs at one position. Donors were patients with melanoma. This sample stems from a study of CD4+ T cells in melanoma (dated 2022 in TCRdb). Context from the whole study: The study investigated neoantigen-specific CD4+ T cells in human melanoma.

Libraries were constructed by the immunoSEQ multiplex PCR assay. TCRdb holds this immuneACCESS table with in-frame rearrangements only. Some clones are missing; in checked studies, unresolved V genes explain under half, and the rest has no known cause. The sample has about 5,000 clones on record, under 75% of them singletons. The ten largest clones add up to around a fifth of the sample. The CDR1 and CDR2 encoded by the germline V gene are SGHTA and FQGNSA. V lost 5 bases and J lost 0 bases; the stretch between them is 13 bases long. Spanning cysteine to phenylalanine, the CDR3 consists of 15 amino acids. Left in the record is the CDR3 DNA by itself, 45 bases read in frame from the first base. Paper-wide results and their limitations: The report described a correlation between neoantigen-specific CD4+ T cells and the function of CD8+ T cells, macrophages and B cells. Neoantigen-specific CD4+ T cells in melanoma were reported to have a range of differentiation states.

Here the chain combines TRBV7-2 and TRBJ1-2, with no confident D gene call. Sequencing was performed on cells from a culture (not recorded whether cultured in vitro). The source of this sequence is a human donor with melanoma. DNA sequence: TGTGCCAGCAGCCCCGGGTCACAGACTAACTATGGCTACACCTTC. Translation gives CASSPGSQTNYGYTF.